These 19 T cell receptor beta chains were sequenced from one sample in a study of cytomegalovirus exposure and HLA in healthy donors. Vbeta (60) and Jbeta (13) primers were used in the PCR. The repertoire was sequenced with immunoSEQ multiplex PCR; TCRdb's copy has only in-frame clones and lacks some. Counted here are about 160,000 clones, roughly two thirds occurring once; the ten biggest clones make up under 3.5%. Sequencing was performed on PBMCs. The receptors were gathered from a woman in her 30s in good health and CMV-seronegative.

The rearrangement uses TRBV9 and TRBJ2-7, with a weak D call TRBD1 (7 bases). V was pared by 0 bases and J by 6 bases, with 13 bases between. This CDR3 is 14 amino acids long. CDR1 and CDR2 from the germline V gene are SGDLS and YYNGEE. The CDR3 region is CASSVAPGGSEQYF. The CDR3 nucleotides read TGTGCCAGCAGCGTAGCCCCAGGGGGGTCCGAGCAGTACTTC.

This sequence joins TRBV9 and TRBJ2-7; 9 bases agree with TRBD2. The germline CDR1 and CDR2 sequences are SGDLS and YYNGEE. This CDR3 spans 15 amino acids. The junction had 7 bases not matched to a gene; V was cut back by 3 bases and J by 3 bases. CDR3 region: CASSGGASGDYEQYF. CDR3 DNA sequence: TGTGCCAGCAGCGGGGGGGCTAGCGGGGACTACGAGCAGTACTTC.

Only one count was recorded for this clone. The chain uses TRBV7-9 and TRBJ1-1; a possible D gene is TRBD1 (5 bases). Trimming removed 1 base at V and 5 bases at J, with 11 bases between. Germline lookup yields CDR1 SEHNR and CDR2 FQNEAQ (reference sequence). CDR3 length: 14 residues. The CDR3, as DNA: TGTGCCAGCAGCTTAGGACGGCAGGGAACTGAAGCTTTCTTT. This codes for CASSLGRQGTEAFF.

This rearrangement joins TRBV6-5 to TRBJ1-5; tentatively, D is TRBD1 (6 bases). CDR1 is MNHEY, CDR2 SVGAGI, per germline. V lost 2 bases, J lost 12 bases, and 14 bases lay in between. This CDR3 has 13 residues. CDR3 amino acids: CASSYDWQGYQHF. CDR3 in DNA: TGTGCCAGCAGTTACGACTGGCAGGGGTACCAGCATTTT.

The genes are TRBV7-9 and TRBJ2-2; TRBD1 matches 7 bases. CDR1 and CDR2 (germline): SEHNR, FQNEAQ (reference sequence). V dropped 3 bases and J dropped 0; count of bases not matched to a gene: 7. The CDR3 contains 17 residues. The CDR3 DNA reads TGTGCCAGCAGCTTGCCATTAGGGACAGCGAACACCGGGGAGCTGTTTTTT. Protein product: CASSLPLGTANTGELFF.

The chain employs TRBV28 and TRBJ1-5; 10 bases fit TRBD1. This CDR3 is 14 amino acids long. Trimming at V came to 1 base and at J to 7 bases, leaving 1 base not matched to a gene. Germline lookup yields CDR1 MDHEN and CDR2 SYDVKM. CDR3 in DNA: TGTGCCAGCAGTTTATCGGACAGGGGGCAGCCCCAGCATTTT. Translated, it gives CASSLSDRGQPQHF. Supplemented by reference TRBV28 and TRBJ1-5, the full variable domain reads DVKVTQSSRYLVKRTGEKVFLECVQDMDHENMFWYRQDPGLGLRLIYFSYDVKMKEKGDIPEGYSVSREKKERFSLILESASTNQTSMYLCASSLSDRGQPQHFGDGTRLSIL.

The rearrangement links TRBV5-3 to TRBJ1-2; TRBD1 matches 12 bases. TRBV5-3 has ORF status, its function being uncertain. The length of the CDR3 is 15 residues. The ends lost 4 bases at V and 8 bases at J; junction bases unmatched: 9. In DNA form, the CDR3 reads TGTGCCAGAAGCGCGCCGGGACAGGGGGCGAAAGGCTACACCTTC. Translated, it gives CARSAPGQGAKGYTF.

The chain joins TRBV5-4 to TRBJ2-3; possibly TRBD2 for D (6 bases). The CDR3 covers 12 residues. Trimming left V 4 bases short and J 7 bases short, with 10 bases between. Germline V gene lookup returns CDR1 SGHNT and CDR2 YYREEE (reference sequence). The CDR3 is CASSVSGNTQYF. CDR3 nucleotides: TGTGCCAGCAGCGTTAGCGGAAATACGCAGTATTTT.

The chain employs TRBV11-2 and TRBJ2-3, with D perhaps TRBD2 (7 bases). The V gene lost 6 bases and the J gene lost 2 bases, with 18 bases spanning the gap. This CDR3 spans 16 amino acids. Germline-derived CDR1 and CDR2 are SGHAT and FQNNGV. This chain's CDR3 is CASSSTRGADTDTQYF. The CDR3, as DNA: TGTGCCAGCAGTTCTACCCGGGGGGCGGACACAGATACGCAGTATTTT.

V usage is TRBV2 and J usage is TRBJ1-2, with 9 bases lining up with TRBD1. V trimming: 6 bases; J trimming: 8 bases; junction bases outside the gene matches: 4. The CDR3 extends over 12 amino acids. The germline gives CDR1 SNHLY, CDR2 FYNNEI. CDR3 nucleotide sequence: TGTGCCAGCAGGACAGGGGGGGGCGGCTACACCTTC. Amino acid sequence: CASRTGGGGYTF.

This chain joins TRBV7-9 and TRBJ2-2; D might be TRBD1 (5 bases). The germline V gene encodes CDR1 SEHNR and CDR2 FQNEAQ (reference sequence). Trimming removed 4 bases from V and 2 bases from J, with 14 bases in between. The CDR3 extends over 16 amino acids. CDR3 DNA sequence: TGTGCCAGCAGCTCCGACAGATTCATTAACACCGGGGAGCTGTTTTTT. It translates to CASSSDRFINTGELFF.

The V call is TRBV28, the J call TRBJ1-2, with D unclear. The CDR3 consists of 12 residues. CDR1 is MDHEN, CDR2 SYDVKM, per germline. V lost 8 bases and J 4 bases, leaving 11 bases between the germline ends. CDR3 bases: TGTGCCAGCGCCAGGCCCAGCTATGGCTACACCTTC. It codes for CASARPSYGYTF.

This clone was counted once. J is TRBJ1-1 and V is TRBV7-6, with 10 bases lining up with TRBD1. The CDR3 has 14 amino acids. V lost 3 bases, J lost 7 bases, and 5 bases stayed unmatched. The germline CDR1 and CDR2 sequences are SGHVS and FNYEAQ. CDR3 coding DNA: TGTGCCAGCAGCTTTGGGACAGGGGTCGGTGAAGCTTTCTTT. Translated: CASSFGTGVGEAFF.

This clone has more than one count but fewer than ten. The same CDR3 is also encoded by other DNA sequences in this sample. The chain carries TRBV29-1 and TRBJ2-1, with D possibly TRBD2 on 6 matching bases. This CDR3 has 15 residues. CDR1 is SQVTM, CDR2 ANQGSEA, per germline. The V end was cut by 3 bases, the J end by 2 bases, with 14 bases between. CDR3 sequence (DNA): TGCAGCGTTGAGGGACTCCCACCTGCCTACAATGAGCAGTTCTTC. It is translated as CSVEGLPPAYNEQFF.

The chain is built from TRBV12-5 and TRBJ2-5; 12 bases are shared with TRBD2. The CDR3 extends over 15 amino acids. Germline loops: CDR1 LGHNT, CDR2 FRNRAP. The ends lost 6 bases at V and 5 bases at J; junction bases unmatched: 7. The CDR3 DNA reads TGTGCTAGTGGCCGCGGACTAGCGGGAATGGAGACCCAGTACTTC. Translated: CASGRGLAGMETQYF.

The sample holds one count of this clone. The genes are TRBV18 and TRBJ1-1; 7 positions agree with TRBD1. There are 15 residues in the CDR3. Germline assignment: CDR1 KGHSH and CDR2 LQKENI. Trimming at V came to 6 bases and at J to 5 bases, leaving 12 bases not matched to a gene. The CDR3 reads CASSPGQASLTEAFF. The CDR3 DNA sequence: TGTGCCAGCTCTCCTGGACAGGCCTCTTTAACTGAAGCTTTCTTT.

In the case of this clone: Other nucleotide sequences from this sample produce the same CDR3. The chain carries TRBV10-3 and TRBJ1-1; D is undetermined. Per germline, CDR1 ENHRY and CDR2 SYGVKD. Trimming left V 0 bases short and J 5 bases short, with 4 bases between. This CDR3 is 12 amino acids long. CDR3 coding DNA: TGTGCCATCAGTGAGTCGGAGACTGAAGCTTTCTTT. This sequence encodes CAISESETEAFF.

The J gene is TRBJ2-2, the V gene TRBV27; maybe TRBD2 (5 bases). The CDR3 sequence is 14 residues long. Per germline, CDR1 MNHEY and CDR2 SMNVEV (reference sequence). The germline V and J ends were trimmed by 4 bases and 4 bases, with 10 bases remaining between them. This CDR3 reads CASSSPAGTGELFF. CDR3 DNA: TGTGCCAGCAGTTCCCCCGCGGGCACCGGGGAGCTGTTTTTT.

The rearrangement uses TRBV30 and TRBJ1-6; D may be TRBD1 (6 bases). CDR1 is GTSNPN, CDR2 SVGIG, per germline (reference sequence). The CDR3 consists of 17 residues. The V end was cut by 4 bases, the J end by 7 bases, with 23 bases between. The CDR3 DNA reads TGTGCCTGGACATTACTGGGGGGGCTGGGGATCAATTCACCCCTCCACTTT. Protein: CAWTLLGGLGINSPLHF.